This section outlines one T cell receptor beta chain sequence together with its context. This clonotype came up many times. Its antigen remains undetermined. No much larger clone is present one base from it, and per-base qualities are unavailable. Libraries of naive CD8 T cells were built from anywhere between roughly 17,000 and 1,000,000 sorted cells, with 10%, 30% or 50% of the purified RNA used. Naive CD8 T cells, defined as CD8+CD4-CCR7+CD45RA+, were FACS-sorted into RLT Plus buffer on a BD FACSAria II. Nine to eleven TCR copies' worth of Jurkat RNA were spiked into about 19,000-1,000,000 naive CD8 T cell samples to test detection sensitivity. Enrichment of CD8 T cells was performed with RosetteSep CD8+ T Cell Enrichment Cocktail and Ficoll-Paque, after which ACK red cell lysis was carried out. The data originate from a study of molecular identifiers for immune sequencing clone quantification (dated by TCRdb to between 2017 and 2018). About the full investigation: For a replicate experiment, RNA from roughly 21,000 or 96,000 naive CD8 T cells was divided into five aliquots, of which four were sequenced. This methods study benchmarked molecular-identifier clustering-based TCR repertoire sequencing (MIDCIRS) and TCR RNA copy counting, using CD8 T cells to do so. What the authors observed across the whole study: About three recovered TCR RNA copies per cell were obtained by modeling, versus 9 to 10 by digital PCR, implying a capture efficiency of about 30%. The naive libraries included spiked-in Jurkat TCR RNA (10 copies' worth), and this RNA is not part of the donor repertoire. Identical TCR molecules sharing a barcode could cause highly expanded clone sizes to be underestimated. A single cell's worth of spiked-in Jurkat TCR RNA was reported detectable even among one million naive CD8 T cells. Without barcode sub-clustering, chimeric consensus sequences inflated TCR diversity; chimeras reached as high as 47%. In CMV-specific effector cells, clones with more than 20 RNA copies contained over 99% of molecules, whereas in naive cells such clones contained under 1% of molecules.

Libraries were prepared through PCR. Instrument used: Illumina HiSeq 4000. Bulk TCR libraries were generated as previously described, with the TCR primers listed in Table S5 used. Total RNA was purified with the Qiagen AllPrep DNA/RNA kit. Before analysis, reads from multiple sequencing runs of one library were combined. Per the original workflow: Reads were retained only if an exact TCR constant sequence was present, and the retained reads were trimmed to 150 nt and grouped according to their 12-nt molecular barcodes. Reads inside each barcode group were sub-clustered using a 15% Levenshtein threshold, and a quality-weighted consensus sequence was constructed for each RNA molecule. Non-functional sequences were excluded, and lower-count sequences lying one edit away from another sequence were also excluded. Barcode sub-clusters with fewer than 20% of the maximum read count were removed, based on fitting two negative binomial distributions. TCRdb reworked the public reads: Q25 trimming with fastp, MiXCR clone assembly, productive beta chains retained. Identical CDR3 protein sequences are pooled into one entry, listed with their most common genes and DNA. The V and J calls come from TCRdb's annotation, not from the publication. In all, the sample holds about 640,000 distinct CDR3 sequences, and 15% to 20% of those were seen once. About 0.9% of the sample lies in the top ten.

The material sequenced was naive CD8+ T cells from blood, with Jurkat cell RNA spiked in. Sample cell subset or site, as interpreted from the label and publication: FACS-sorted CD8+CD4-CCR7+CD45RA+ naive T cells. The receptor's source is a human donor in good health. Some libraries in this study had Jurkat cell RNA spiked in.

This receptor has the CDR3 CASSSTLQETQYF. The bases read TGCGCCAGCAGCTCGACCTTACAAGAGACCCAGTACTTC. Here the chain combines TRBV5-1 and TRBJ2-5; no confident D gene assignment can be made. The CDR3, cysteine through phenylalanine, is 13 amino acids long. Just CDR3 DNA is preserved here, 39 bases in frame from base 1. V is clipped by 3 bases and J by 2 bases, and the sequence between their germline boundaries is 8 bases long. CDR1 and CDR2, looked up from the germline V gene, are SGHRS and YFSETQ.